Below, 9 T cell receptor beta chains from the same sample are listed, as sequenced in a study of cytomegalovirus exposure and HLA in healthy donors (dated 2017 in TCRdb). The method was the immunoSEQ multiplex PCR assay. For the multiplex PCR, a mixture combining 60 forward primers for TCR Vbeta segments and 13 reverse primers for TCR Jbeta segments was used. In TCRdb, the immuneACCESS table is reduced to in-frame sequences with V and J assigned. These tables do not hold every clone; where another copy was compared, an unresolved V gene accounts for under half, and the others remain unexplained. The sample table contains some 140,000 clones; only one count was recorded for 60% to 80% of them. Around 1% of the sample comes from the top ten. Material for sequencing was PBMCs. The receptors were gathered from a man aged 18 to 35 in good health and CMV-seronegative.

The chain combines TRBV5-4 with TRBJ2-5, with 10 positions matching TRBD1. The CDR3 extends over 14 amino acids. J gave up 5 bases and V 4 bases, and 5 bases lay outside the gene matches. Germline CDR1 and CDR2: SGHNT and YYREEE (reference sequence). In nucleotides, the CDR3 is TGTGCCAGCAGCGCCGGGACAGGGGTCGAGACCCAGTACTTC. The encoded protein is CASSAGTGVETQYF.

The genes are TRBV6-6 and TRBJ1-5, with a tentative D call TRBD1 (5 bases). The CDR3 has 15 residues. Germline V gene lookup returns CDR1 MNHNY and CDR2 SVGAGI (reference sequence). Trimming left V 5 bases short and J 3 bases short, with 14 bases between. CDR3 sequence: CASSAGGGFNQPQHF. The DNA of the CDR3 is TGTGCCAGCAGTGCTGGGGGGGGGTTCAATCAGCCCCAGCATTTT.

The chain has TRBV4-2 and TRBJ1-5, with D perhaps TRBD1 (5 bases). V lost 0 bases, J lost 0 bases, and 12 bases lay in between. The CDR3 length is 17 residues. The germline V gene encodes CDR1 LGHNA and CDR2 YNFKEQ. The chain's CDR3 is CASSQDRGRASNQPQHF. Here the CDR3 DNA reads TGTGCCAGCAGCCAAGATCGGGGGAGGGCTAGCAATCAGCCCCAGCATTTT.

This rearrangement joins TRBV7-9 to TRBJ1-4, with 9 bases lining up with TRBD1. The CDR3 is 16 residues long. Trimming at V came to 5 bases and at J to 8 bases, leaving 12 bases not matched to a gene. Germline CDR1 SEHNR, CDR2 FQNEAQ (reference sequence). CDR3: CASSIRQGVRGEKLFF. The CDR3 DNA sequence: TGTGCCAGCAGCATACGACAGGGGGTGAGAGGAGAAAAACTGTTTTTT.

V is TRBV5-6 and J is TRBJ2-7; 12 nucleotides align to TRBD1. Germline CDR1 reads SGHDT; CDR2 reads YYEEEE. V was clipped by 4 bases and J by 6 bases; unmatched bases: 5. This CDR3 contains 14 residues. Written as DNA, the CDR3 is TGTGCCAGCAGCGGGGACAGGGGGCATCGCGAGCAGTACTTC. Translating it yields CASSGDRGHREQYF. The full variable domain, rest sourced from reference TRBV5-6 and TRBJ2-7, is DAGVTQSPTHLIKTRGQQVTLRCSPKSGHDTVSWYQQALGQGPQFIFQYYEEEERQRGNFPDRFSGHQFPNYSSELNVNALLLGDSALYLCASSGDRGHREQYFGPGTRLTVT.

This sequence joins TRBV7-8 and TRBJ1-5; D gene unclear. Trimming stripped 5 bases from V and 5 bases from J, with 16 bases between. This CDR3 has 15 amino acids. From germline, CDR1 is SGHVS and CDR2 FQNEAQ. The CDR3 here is CASSIHMSRYQPQHF. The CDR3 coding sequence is TGTGCCAGCAGCATACATATGTCACGATATCAGCCCCAGCATTTT.

CDR3 residues: CASTIPGTGELFF. DNA of the CDR3: TGTGCCAGCACCATCCCAGGCACCGGGGAGCTGTTTTTT. The rearrangement links TRBV6-6 to TRBJ2-2; no firm D call. V dropped 7 bases and J dropped 4 bases, with 10 bases sitting between them. The CDR3 loop spans 13 amino acids. The germline gives CDR1 MNHNY, CDR2 SVGAGI (reference sequence).

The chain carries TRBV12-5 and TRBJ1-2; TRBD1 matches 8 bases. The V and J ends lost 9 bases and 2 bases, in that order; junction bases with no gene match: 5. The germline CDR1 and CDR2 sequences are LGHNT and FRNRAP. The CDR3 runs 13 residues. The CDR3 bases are TGTGCTAGCGACTCAGGGGGCAACTATGGCTACACCTTC. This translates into CASDSGGNYGYTF.

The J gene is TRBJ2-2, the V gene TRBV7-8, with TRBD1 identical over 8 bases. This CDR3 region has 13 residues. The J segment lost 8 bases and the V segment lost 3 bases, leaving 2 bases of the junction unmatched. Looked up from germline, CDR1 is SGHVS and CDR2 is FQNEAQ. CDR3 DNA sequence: TGTGCCAGCAGCTTCCAGGGGGCTGGGGAGCTGTTTTTT. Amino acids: CASSFQGAGELFF.